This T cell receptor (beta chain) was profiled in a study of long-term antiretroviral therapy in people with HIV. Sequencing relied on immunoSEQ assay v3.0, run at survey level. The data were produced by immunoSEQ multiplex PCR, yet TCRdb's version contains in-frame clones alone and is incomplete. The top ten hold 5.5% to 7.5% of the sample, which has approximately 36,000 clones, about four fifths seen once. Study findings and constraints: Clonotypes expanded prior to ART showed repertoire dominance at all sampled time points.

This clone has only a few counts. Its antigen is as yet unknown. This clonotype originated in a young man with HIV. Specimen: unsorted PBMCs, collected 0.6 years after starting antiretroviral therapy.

CDR3 loop: CASSYLQGLSYNEQFF. CDR3 bases: TGTGCCAGCAGTTATTTACAGGGGTTGTCCTACAATGAGCAGTTCTTC. The V call is TRBV27, the J call TRBJ2-1; 7 bases map to TRBD1. The ends lost 4 bases at V and 1 base at J; junction bases unmatched: 7. CDR3 length equals 16 residues. Germline V gives CDR1 MNHEY, CDR2 SMNVEV (reference sequence).